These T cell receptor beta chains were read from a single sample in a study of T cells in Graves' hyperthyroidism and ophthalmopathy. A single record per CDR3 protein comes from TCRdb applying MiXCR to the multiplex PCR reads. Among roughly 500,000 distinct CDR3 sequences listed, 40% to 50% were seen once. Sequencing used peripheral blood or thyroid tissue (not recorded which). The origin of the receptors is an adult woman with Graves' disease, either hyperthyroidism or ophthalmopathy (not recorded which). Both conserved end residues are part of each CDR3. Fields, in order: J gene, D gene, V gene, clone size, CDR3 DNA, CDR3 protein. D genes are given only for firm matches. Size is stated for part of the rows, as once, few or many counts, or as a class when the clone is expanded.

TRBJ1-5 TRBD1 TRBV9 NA TGTGCCAGCAGCCAGGACAGGGGGAAGCCCCAGCATTTT CASSQDRGKPQHF
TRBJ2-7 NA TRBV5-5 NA TGTGCCAGCACCCTCGCCGGGGCGGTTGAGTACGAGCAGTACTTC CASTLAGAVEYEQYF
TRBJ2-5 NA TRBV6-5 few TGTGCCAGCAGTGAAGGGCAGGGCGGATTGAGGGAGACCCAGTACTTC CASSEGQGGLRETQYF
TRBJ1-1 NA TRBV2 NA TGTGCCAGCAGTGAATACGCGGAGATGAACACTGAAGCTTTCTTT CASSEYAEMNTEAFF
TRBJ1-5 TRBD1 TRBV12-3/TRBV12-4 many TGTGCCAGTTCCAGAGACAGGGGGGTCGGGGCCCAGCATTTT CASSRDRGVGAQHF
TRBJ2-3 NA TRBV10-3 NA TGTGCCATCAGTGAGGCAGTGACAGATACGCAGTATTTT CAISEAVTDTQYF
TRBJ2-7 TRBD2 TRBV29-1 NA TGCAGCGTTTGGGGAGGGTCCTACGAGCAGTACTTC CSVWGGSYEQYF
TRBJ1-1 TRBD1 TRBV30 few TGTGCCTGGAGTGTCCGGACAGGGTGGGCCACTGAAGCTTTCTTT CAWSVRTGWATEAFF
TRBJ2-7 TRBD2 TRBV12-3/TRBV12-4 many TGTGCCAGCAGAACTAGCGGGAGGGGCGAGCAGTACTTC CASRTSGRGEQYF
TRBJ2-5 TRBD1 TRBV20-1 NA TGCAGTGCTAGAGATTTCGGGACAGGGAAAGAGACCCAGTACTTC CSARDFGTGKETQYF
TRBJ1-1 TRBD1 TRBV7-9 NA TGTGCCAGCAGCTTAGCACAGGGGGCCACTGAAGCTTTCTTT CASSLAQGATEAFF
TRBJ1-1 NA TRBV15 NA TGTGCCACCAGCACCGGACACCCCAACACTGAAGCTTTCTTT CATSTGHPNTEAFF
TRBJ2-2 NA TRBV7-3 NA TGTGCCAGCAGCCACGGGGCCGGGGAGCTGTTTTTT CASSHGAGELFF
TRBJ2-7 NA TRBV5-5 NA TGTGCCAGCAGGGGGGAGCAGGGGCCATACTACGAGCAGTACTTC CASRGEQGPYYEQYF
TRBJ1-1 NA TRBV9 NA TGTGCCAGCAGCGTAGACGGACAAGTAGGCGGCTACACCGCCGAAGCTTTCTTT CASSVDGQVGGYTAEAFF
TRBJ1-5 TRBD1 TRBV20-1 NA TGCAGTGCTAGACGAGGGACAGCTAATCAGCCCCAGCATTTT CSARRGTANQPQHF
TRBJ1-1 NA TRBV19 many TGTGCCAGTAGTATCGGGTTCACTGAAGCTTTCTTT CASSIGFTEAFF
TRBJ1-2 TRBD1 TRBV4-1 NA TGCGCCAGCAGCCACGTTCCCGGACAGGGGGGCTACGCCTTC CASSHVPGQGGYAF
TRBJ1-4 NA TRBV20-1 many TGCAGCCTACAGGGTCGGCGGGAAAAACTGTTTTTT CSLQGRREKLFF
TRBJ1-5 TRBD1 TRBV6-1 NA TGTGCCAGCAGGACCTTACAGGGGTCTAGCAATCAGCCCCAGCATTTT CASRTLQGSSNQPQHF
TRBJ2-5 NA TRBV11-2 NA TGTGCCAGCAGCGTTGCCGAGGGAGGAGAGACCCAGTACTTC CASSVAEGGETQYF
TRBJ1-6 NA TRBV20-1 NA TGCAGTGCTAGTATGTCGCCGGCCTATAATTCACCCCTCCACTTT CSASMSPAYNSPLHF
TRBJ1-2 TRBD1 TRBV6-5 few TGTGCCAGCAGTTACTCGCGGACAGGTGGTGGCTATGGCTACACCTTC CASSYSRTGGGYGYTF
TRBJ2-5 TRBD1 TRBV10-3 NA TGTGCCATCAGTGGGACAGGGGGAGAGACCCAGTACTTC CAISGTGGETQYF
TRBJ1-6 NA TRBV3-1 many TGTGCCAGCAGCCAAGTCTTCGTCACTTCACCCCTCCACTTT CASSQVFVTSPLHF
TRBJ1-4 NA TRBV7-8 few TGTGCCAGCAGCTTCGACGGCACAAATGAAAAACTGTTTTTT CASSFDGTNEKLFF
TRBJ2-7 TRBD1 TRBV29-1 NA TGCAGCGTTAGGACAGGGCTGTCCATCTACGAGCAGTACTTC CSVRTGLSIYEQYF
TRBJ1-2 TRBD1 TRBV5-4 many TGTGCCAGCAGCCGGGACAGGACTAACTATGGCTACACCTTC CASSRDRTNYGYTF
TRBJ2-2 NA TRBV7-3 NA TGTGCCAGCAGCCTAGACCAGTTCGCTAGCGCATTCACCGGGGAGCTGTTTTTT CASSLDQFASAFTGELFF